This T cell receptor (beta chain) was captured in a study of T-cell memory formation after mild COVID-19 (TCRdb year 2021). Notes on the research overall: TCR sequence clusters from the two donors were found to be largely donor specific. The cohort comprised two young, previously healthy adult volunteers, one female and one male. Longitudinal TCRalpha and TCRbeta repertoire sequencing tracked T-cell clones expanding and contracting after mild COVID-19 in a couple of donors.

As for this clonotype: Its antigen is still unknown. No base quality values were provided; no much bigger clone lies one nucleotide off.

What the authors observed across the whole study: Balanced CD4/CD8 phenotypes were observed for clones contracting from day 15 to 85, whereas a bias towards CD4+ was observed for a second wave of clones expanding from day 15 to 37. The study covered only a couple of mild cases, and larger cohorts including severe cases with pre-infection samples were considered necessary. Contracting CD4+ clones appeared mostly in the CM and EM memory subsets, whereas CD8+ clones were enriched in EMRA. The second-wave clones that peaked on day 37 were not confirmed to be SARS-CoV-2 specific. Some responding clones were detected in pre-infection memory, suggesting pre-existing cross-reactive memory T cells joined the SARS-CoV-2 response.

The germline V gene sets CDR1 to KGHDR and CDR2 to SFDVKD. V is pared back by 4 bases and J by 7 bases, with 13 bases lying between the germline termini. The CDR3 covers 14 residues, taking in both the cysteine and the phenylalanine. The only DNA kept is the CDR3, 42 bases in frame from the first base. Reads for this sample came from an Illumina NovaSeq 6000. cDNA libraries for TCRalpha and TCRbeta were prepared by 5'RACE using constant-segment primers, with sample barcodes and unique molecular identifiers added. Trizol reagent was used to extract RNA from every sample. Library amplification was performed in two PCR steps, and a second sample barcode and Illumina TruSeq adapters were introduced in the second step. The libraries were sequenced on an Illumina NovaSeq using 2 x 150 bp paired-end reads. The authors' pipeline ran thus. Demultiplexing of reads and collapsing into UMI-guided consensus sequences were performed with migec v1.2.7. Using mixcr v2.1.11, the UMI consensuses were aligned to TRA and TRB V and J templates and assembled into clonotypes. Expanded or contracted clonotypes were those called significant by both edgeR and NoisET, with noise models trained on biological replicates. For edgeR calls, the thresholds were a false discovery rate-adjusted p below 0.01 and a log2 fold-change of 1. As an exploratory analysis of dynamics, max-normalized trajectories of the 1000 most abundant clonotypes were examined by PCA with hierarchical clustering. Each responding clone was given a CD4 or CD8 phenotype based on the CD4+ and CD8+ repertoires, which had been sequenced separately. In TCRdb, the public reads were trimmed at Q25 with fastp and aligned with MiXCR, with productive beta chains retained. Rows are unified per CDR3 protein, each entry keeping the most common DNA and genes. TCRdb assigned the V and J calls; the authors' analysis was not used. In this sample the table shows hundreds of thousands of distinct CDR3 sequences, just over 20% of which occur a single time. Under 15% of the sample is in the top ten clones.

Ficoll-Paque density gradient centrifugation was used to isolate PBMCs. The sequencing input was PBMCs or a T cell subset sorted from them (not recorded which). The sequence joins TRBV24-1 to TRBJ2-1, with no confidently assigned D gene. The clonotype was recovered from an adult woman who had mild COVID-19 (a few samples of this study predate the infection). The sample titles of this study are shuffled in the database, so cell type and time point are left out; the donor was told from shared clones. The nucleotides are TGTGCCACCAGTGACCTTGAGTTGGGGAATGAGCAGTTCTTC. Its amino acids are CATSDLELGNEQFF.